The 21 T cell receptor beta chains in this list originate from one sample, sequenced in a study of T cell responses to AZD1222 COVID-19 vaccine. Method: immunoSEQ multiplex PCR; TCRdb's copy keeps in-frame clones and lacks some. This sample has more than 100,000 clones, with roughly 85% found just once. The sample was peripheral blood, taken 28 days after the second dose of the MenACWY control vaccine. The receptors originated from an adult who received the MenACWY meningococcal vaccine as a control.

This clone was picked up one time. The chain links TRBV3-1 (or the pseudogene TRBV3-2) to TRBJ2-3, with TRBD2 matching 7 bases. This CDR3 is 15 amino acids long. The germline V gene has CDR1 LGHDT and CDR2 YNNKEL (reference sequence). Trimming cost V 4 bases and J 3 bases; bases outside gene matches: 7. CDR3 loop: CASSLLQRETDTQYF. The CDR3 nucleotides read TGTGCCAGCAGCCTCCTCCAGCGGGAAACAGATACGCAGTATTTT.

This chain links TRBV28 with TRBJ1-2; 9 nucleotides align to TRBD1. The V gene end was trimmed by 6 bases and the J gene end by 0 bases; junction bases not matched to a gene: 8. The CDR3 has 16 amino acids. Looked up from germline, CDR1 is MDHEN and CDR2 is SYDVKM. CDR3 loop: CASSGRTGVTNYGYTF. Written as DNA, the CDR3 is TGTGCCAGCAGCGGCCGGACAGGGGTTACTAACTATGGCTACACCTTC.

The chain has TRBV6-2 or TRBV6-3 and TRBJ1-3; D uncertain. The CDR3 spans 13 residues. The germline gives CDR1 MNHEY, CDR2 SVGEGT. V was clipped by 6 bases and J by 4 bases, with 10 bases between them. The CDR3 loop is CASSLAEGNTIYF. For the CDR3, the DNA is TGTGCCAGCAGCTTGGCGGAAGGAAACACCATATATTTT.

A single count supports this clone. V is TRBV6-5 and J is TRBJ2-7; 7 bases match TRBD1. The trim removed 6 bases at V and 0 bases at J, leaving 5 bases unmatched. The germline CDR1 and CDR2 sequences are MNHEY and SVGAGI. The CDR3 spans 14 residues. This CDR3 is CASRQGYRSYEQYV. CDR3 nucleotides: TGTGCCAGCAGACAGGGGTACCGCTCCTACGAGCAGTACGTC.

The gene calls are TRBV19 and TRBJ2-3, with 11 bases lining up with TRBD2. The germline gives CDR1 LNHDA, CDR2 SQIVND (reference sequence). The CDR3 is made up of 17 amino acids. Unmatched junction bases numbered 14, after V lost 8 bases and J lost 4 bases. CDR3 nucleotide sequence: TGTGCCAGTTCCGCCGACCTTAGCGGGGGGGCCTCAGATACGCAGTATTTT. As protein: CASSADLSGGASDTQYF.

The genes are TRBV28 and TRBJ1-1; TRBD1 aligns across 7 bases. The J segment lost 6 bases and the V segment lost 11 bases, leaving 12 bases of the junction unmatched. CDR1 and CDR2 from the germline V gene are MDHEN and SYDVKM. CDR3 length equals 13 residues. CDR3 protein: CAAYRGSLAEAFF. For the CDR3, the DNA is TGTGCCGCATACAGGGGAAGTCTCGCTGAAGCTTTCTTT.

This chain connects TRBV7-9 to TRBJ2-1, with 8 nucleotides matching TRBD2. CDR1 and CDR2 from the germline V gene are SEHNR and FQNEAQ (reference sequence). After removal of 8 bases from V and 2 bases from J, the junction contained 8 bases not matched to a gene. The CDR3 has 15 residues. The CDR3 sequence is CASLAGRVTYNEQFF. CDR3 bases: TGTGCCAGCCTGGCCGGGAGGGTAACCTACAATGAGCAGTTCTTC.

The V call is TRBV5-1, the J call TRBJ2-1; no clear D. Per the germline V gene, CDR1 is SGHRS and CDR2 is YFSETQ. This CDR3 has 14 amino acids. Trimming stripped 5 bases from V and 0 bases from J, with 9 bases between. The CDR3 DNA follows: TGCGCCAGCAGTAAGGAGAGCTCCTACAATGAGCAGTTCTTC. It specifies CASSKESSYNEQFF.

This clone has only one observation. This chain links TRBV29-1 with TRBJ1-2; D not certain. The CDR3 extends over 12 amino acids. Trimming took 5 bases from V and 8 from J, leaving 15 bases between them. Germline values: CDR1 SQVTM, CDR2 ANQGSEA. DNA of the CDR3: TGCAGCGTTTCCCTTGGGGAGCGGGGCTACACCTTC. Its translation is CSVSLGERGYTF.

The chain employs TRBV7-2 and TRBJ2-3; no definite D call. Deletions cut 5 bases from V and 3 bases from J, with 15 bases between. The germline CDR1 and CDR2 sequences are SGHTA and FQGNSA. CDR3 length equals 15 residues. CDR3 protein: CASSPAGGWTDTQYF. The CDR3 bases are TGTGCCAGCAGCCCCGCAGGCGGATGGACAGATACGCAGTATTTT.

The chain couples TRBV5-4 to TRBJ1-6; 7 nucleotides line up with TRBD1. J was trimmed by 7 bases and V by 0 bases; bases with no gene match: 4. Germline lookup yields CDR1 SGHNT and CDR2 YYREEE (reference sequence). The CDR3 consists of 15 residues. CDR3 sequence (DNA): TGTGCCAGCAGCTTGGGAACAGGGGAGAATTCACCCCTCCACTTT. It encodes CASSLGTGENSPLHF.

This chain joins TRBV10-1 and TRBJ2-1; D is perhaps TRBD1 (5 bases). CDR3 size: 14 residues. V was trimmed by 4 bases and J by 8 bases, leaving 15 bases between them. CDR1 is WNHNN, CDR2 SYGVQD, per germline (reference sequence). The CDR3: CASSVGRDRDEQFF. As DNA, the CDR3 is TGCGCCAGCAGTGTCGGCAGGGATAGGGATGAGCAGTTCTTC.

The chain combines TRBV2 with TRBJ2-3, with 7 bases identical to TRBD2. V shed 5 bases and J 8 bases; nucleotides not matched to a gene: 7. Germline lookup yields CDR1 SNHLY and CDR2 FYNNEI. The CDR3 has 13 residues. The CDR3 nucleotides are TGTGCCAGCAGTCCCGGGACTAAAGGTACGCAGTATTTT. It encodes CASSPGTKGTQYF. The full variable domain, its missing parts supplied by reference TRBV2 and TRBJ2-3, is EPEVTQTPSHQVTQMGQEVILRCVPISNHLYFYWYRQILGQKVEFLVSFYNNEISEKSEIFDDQFSVERPDGSNFTLKIRSTKLEDSAMYFCASSPGTKGTQYFGPGTRLTVL.

The chain joins TRBV11-2 to TRBJ2-3; 12 nucleotides align to TRBD2. The CDR3 is made up of 16 amino acids. The ends lost 4 bases at V and 6 bases at J; junction bases unmatched: 8. Germline lookup yields CDR1 SGHAT and CDR2 FQNNGV. CDR3 residues: CASSSWTSGVPDTQYF. The CDR3 DNA reads as TGTGCCAGCAGCTCCTGGACTAGCGGGGTCCCGGATACGCAGTATTTT.

Comments on this clone: Compared with germline, one end of the junction differs, possibly owing to a read error. The chain uses TRBV2 and TRBJ2-7; D unresolved. Germline V gene sequence: CDR1 SNHLY, CDR2 FYNNEI. The CDR3 runs 11 residues. The CDR3 protein is CASREPSWGLF. The CDR3 DNA reads as TGTGCCAGCAGGGAACCCTCTTGGGGTCTGTTC.

The rearrangement joins TRBV18 to TRBJ2-3; 9 bases match TRBD2. CDR1 is KGHSH and CDR2 is LQKENI in the germline V gene. V lost 8 bases to trimming and J lost 1 base; unmatched junction nucleotides: 7. The CDR3 sequence is 15 residues long. CDR3 nucleotide sequence: TGTGCCAGCCCTAAACTAGCGGGTGGCACAGATACGCAGTATTTT. It is translated as CASPKLAGGTDTQYF.

This clone was observed once. J is TRBJ1-1 and V is TRBV6-5; D remains ambiguous. Trimming took 6 bases from V and 3 from J, leaving 11 bases between them. The CDR3 sequence is 13 residues long. Germline V lookup: CDR1 MNHEY, CDR2 SVGAGI. CDR3 loop: CASSHGLYTEAFF. The CDR3 region has the DNA TGTGCCAGCAGCCACGGATTATACACTGAAGCTTTCTTT.

This rearrangement joins TRBV5-1 to TRBJ1-3; maybe TRBD1 (6 bases). Germline V gene sequence: CDR1 SGHRS, CDR2 YFSETQ. Deletions cut 1 base from V and 4 bases from J, with 15 bases between. The length of the CDR3 is 16 residues. CDR3 sequence reads: CASSLRPGAQGNTIYF. The CDR3 nucleotides are TGCGCCAGCAGCTTGAGGCCGGGGGCGCAAGGAAACACCATATATTTT.

V usage is TRBV5-4 and J usage is TRBJ1-3, with D hard to call. CDR3 length: 13 residues. V was clipped by 4 bases and J by 2 bases, with 7 bases between them. Germline V gene lookup returns CDR1 SGHNT and CDR2 YYREEE (reference sequence). The CDR3: CASSLTAGNTIYF. DNA of the CDR3: TGTGCCAGCAGCCTTACAGCTGGAAACACCATATATTTT.

This clone has just a few counts. The chain uses TRBV9 and TRBJ1-1, with D perhaps TRBD1 (5 bases). The V end was cut by 0 bases, the J end by 1 base, with 7 bases between. The germline V gene encodes CDR1 SGDLS and CDR2 YYNGEE. The CDR3 totals 14 residues. CDR3 in amino acids: CASSVAGGNTEAFF. CDR3 DNA sequence: TGTGCCAGCAGCGTAGCTGGGGGGAACACTGAAGCTTTCTTT.

This clone has only one observation. The CDR3 DNA follows: TGTGCCAGCAGCCCCATTAGCGGGAGGGCCAGTGAGCAGTTCTTC. Its protein is CASSPISGRASEQFF. This rearrangement joins TRBV7-3 to TRBJ2-1, with 11 nucleotides matching TRBD2. The germline V gene encodes CDR1 SGHTA and CDR2 FQGTGA. This CDR3 contains 15 residues. V lost 5 bases, J lost 9 bases, and 9 bases stayed unmatched. The full variable domain, completed using reference TRBV7-3 and TRBJ2-1, is GAGVSQTPSNKVTEKGKYVELRCDPISGHTALYWYRQSLGQGPEFLIYFQGTGAADDSGLPNDRFFAVRPEGSVSTLKIQRTERGDSAVYLCASSPISGRASEQFFGPGTRLTVL.